Presented here are 25 T cell receptor beta chains from one specimen sequenced in a study of blood T cells in healthy people across ages. Then a second PCR, running roughly 7 to 11 cycles, was carried out with a sample-barcoded 5' primer and a J-beta primer mix. Using its own MiXCR run on the 5' RACE reads, TCRdb lists one record per CDR3 protein. The sample holds 1.5 million to 1.9 million distinct CDR3 sequences; 42% are singletons and the top ten take 4%. The sample comprised blood. Receptors originate from a woman aged 18-29 years in good health.

This clonotype was seen a handful of times. The chain joins TRBV6-6 to TRBJ1-5; D gene unclear. The CDR3 totals 15 residues. The V and J ends lost 0 bases and 0 bases respectively, with 6 bases between them. CDR1 MNHNY and CDR2 SVGAGI come from the germline V gene (reference sequence). CDR3: CASSYSPDSNQPQHF. CDR3 coding DNA: TGTGCCAGCAGTTACTCTCCAGATAGCAATCAGCCCCAGCATTTT.

The chain carries TRBV7-2 and TRBJ2-7; a weak D match, TRBD2 (5 bases). Germline V gives CDR1 SGHTA, CDR2 FQGNSA. The CDR3 totals 14 residues. With 4 bases removed from V and 3 bases from J, the gap between germline ends came to 13 bases. CDR3 sequence reads: CASSWTLPLYEQYF. Written as DNA, the CDR3 is TGTGCCAGCAGCTGGACTCTTCCCCTCTACGAGCAGTACTTC. The full variable domain, its missing parts supplied by reference TRBV7-2 and TRBJ2-7, is GAGVSQSPSNKVTEKGKDVELRCDPISGHTALYWYRQSLGQGLEFLIYFQGNSAPDKSGLPSDRFSAERTGGSVSTLTIQRTQQEDSAVYLCASSWTLPLYEQYFGPGTRLTVT.

The rearrangement uses TRBV5-1 and TRBJ2-1, with TRBD1 identical over 9 bases. The V and J ends lost 4 bases and 1 base, in that order; junction bases with no gene match: 3. The CDR3 sequence is 15 residues long. CDR1 and CDR2 (germline): SGHRS, YFSETQ. The CDR3 bases are TGCGCCAGCAGCGACGACAGGGGGTCCTACAATGAGCAGTTCTTC. Protein product: CASSDDRGSYNEQFF.

This clonotype was seen a few times. This chain uses TRBV2 with TRBJ1-5; D might be TRBD1 (5 bases). In germline, CDR1 is SNHLY, CDR2 FYNNEI. The CDR3 length is 14 residues. The V end lost 7 bases, the J end lost 7 bases, and 17 bases lay between the germline ends. The CDR3 sequence: CASKGDGRGQPQHF. The CDR3 coding sequence is TGTGCCAGCAAAGGGGACGGACGAGGCCAGCCCCAGCATTTT.

The J gene is TRBJ2-2, the V gene TRBV28; D is undetermined. Germline loops: CDR1 MDHEN, CDR2 SYDVKM. CDR3 length: 13 residues. Trimming removed 6 bases from V and 6 bases from J, with 11 bases in between. The CDR3 bases are TGTGCCAGCAGACCTTTGGGCGCCGGGGAGCTGTTTTTT. Translating gives CASRPLGAGELFF.

This sequence joins TRBV6-6 and TRBJ2-4; possible D gene TRBD2, 5 bases. The CDR3 is 11 residues long. Germline assignment: CDR1 MNHNY and CDR2 SVGAGI (reference sequence). V was cut by 1 base and J by 13 bases, with 8 bases left in between. The DNA of the CDR3 is TGTGCCAGCAGTTACTTGGAGGAGCAGTACTTC. It translates to CASSYLEEQYF.

The rearrangement uses TRBV10-3 and TRBJ2-2; 13 nucleotides match TRBD2. Germline CDR1 ENHRY, CDR2 SYGVKD. V gave up 6 bases and J gave up 4 bases; unmatched junction bases: 5. The CDR3 covers 16 residues. CDR3 sequence (DNA): TGTGCCATCAGCCCCACTAGCGGGGGGGCCACCGGGGAGCTGTTTTTT. It translates to CAISPTSGGATGELFF.

This clonotype was picked up a small number of times. V gene TRBV20-1 combines with J gene TRBJ1-2, with D possibly being TRBD1 (6 bases). Germline CDR1 is DFQATT and CDR2 is SNEGSKA (reference sequence). This CDR3 has 13 residues. Trimming removed 6 bases at V and 1 base at J, with 12 bases between. In DNA, the CDR3 is TGCAGTGCCTTGGACAGCATTAACTATGGCTACACCTTC. This translates into CSALDSINYGYTF.

This clonotype came up once. The chain is built from TRBV11-2 and TRBJ2-1, with D possibly called TRBD1 or TRBD2 (7 bases each). The J call may be in error: the DNA end matches TRBJ2-7 better. Germline values: CDR1 SGHAT, CDR2 FQNNGV. The CDR3 runs to 17 residues. In DNA, the CDR3 is TGTGCCAGCAGCTTAGACGGGGGGACAGACTCCTACAATGAGCAGTACTTC. Amino acid sequence: CASSLDGGTDSYNEQYF.

The J gene is TRBJ1-2, the V gene TRBV14; 8 bases map to TRBD1. Germline CDR1 SGHDN, CDR2 FVKESK. The CDR3 consists of 17 residues. Germline trimming cut 1 base from V and 0 bases from J; bases unmatched to any gene: 7. The CDR3 sequence: CASSQGDRSSPNYGYTF. CDR3 nucleotide sequence: TGTGCCAGCAGCCAAGGGGACAGGTCTAGCCCTAACTATGGCTACACCTTC.

The V call is TRBV5-1, the J call TRBJ2-1, with 14 bases fitting TRBD2. The CDR3 sequence is 15 residues long. V was clipped by 4 bases and J by 9 bases; unmatched bases: 6. Germline assignment: CDR1 SGHRS and CDR2 YFSETQ. CDR3 sequence: CASSKGLAGVSEQFF. The DNA of the CDR3 is TGCGCCAGCAGCAAGGGACTAGCGGGAGTAAGTGAGCAGTTCTTC.

The J gene is TRBJ1-5, the V gene TRBV24-1; D unclear. Between the trimmed V and J ends, which lost 4 bases and 0 bases, there was a span of 3 bases. The CDR3 contains 13 residues. The germline CDR1 and CDR2 sequences are KGHDR and SFDVKD. The CDR3 reads CATSENSNQPQHF. In DNA, the CDR3 is TGTGCCACCAGTGAAAATAGCAATCAGCCCCAGCATTTT.

In this sample, this clonotype turned up many times. The chain carries TRBV27 and TRBJ2-7, with no clear D. The CDR3 consists of 13 residues. V was trimmed by 6 bases and J by 2 bases, leaving 11 bases between them. Germline CDR1 and CDR2: MNHEY and SMNVEV (reference sequence). The CDR3 DNA is TGTGCCAGCAGCACGGCACCTGCCTACGAGCAGTACTTC. Residues: CASSTAPAYEQYF.

This clonotype was found a few times. The chain combines TRBV29-1 with TRBJ2-5; D may be TRBD1 or TRBD2 (5 bases each). In germline, CDR1 is SQVTM, CDR2 ANQGSEA. Trimming shortened V by 7 bases and J by 1 base, and 13 bases separated the two germline ends. This CDR3 has 13 amino acids. The DNA of the CDR3 is TGCAGCGCCGGGACGGGGCCCCAAGAGACCCAGTACTTC. The encoded protein is CSAGTGPQETQYF.

This clonotype showed up just once. The rearrangement joins TRBV7-8 to TRBJ1-1; the D gene is possibly TRBD1 (6 bases). Trimming cost V 9 bases and J 3 bases, with 20 bases left between them. Germline CDR1 is SGHVS and CDR2 is FQNEAQ. This CDR3 has 15 residues. The CDR3 DNA reads TGTGCCAGTAGTTGGACAGTCCGCATGTACACTGAAGCTTTCTTT. It encodes CASSWTVRMYTEAFF.

This rearrangement joins TRBV7-9 to TRBJ1-2, with 7 bases identical to TRBD1. Germline CDR1 SEHNR, CDR2 FQNEAQ (reference sequence). J lost 7 bases, V lost 1 base, and 18 bases had no gene match. This CDR3 is 18 amino acids long. The CDR3 sequence is CASSLGGTALSMMSGYTF. The CDR3 DNA reads TGTGCCAGCAGCTTAGGTGGGACAGCCCTATCTATGATGTCTGGCTACACCTTC.

V and J are TRBV28 and TRBJ2-5; 8 bases match TRBD2. Germline V gene lookup returns CDR1 MDHEN and CDR2 SYDVKM. The CDR3 is 14 amino acids. The V gene end was trimmed by 7 bases and the J gene end by 11 bases; junction bases not matched to a gene: 15. This CDR3 reads CASTFGLANNEQYF. Here the CDR3 DNA reads TGTGCCAGCACATTCGGACTAGCCAACAATGAGCAGTACTTC.

The chain links TRBV4-2 to TRBJ2-1, with TRBD1 matching 10 bases. In germline, CDR1 is LGHNA, CDR2 YNFKEQ. The CDR3 has 17 amino acids. V lost 0 bases and J lost 7; bases outside the gene matches: 9. CDR3 coding DNA: TGTGCCAGCAGCCAAGATCAGGGACAGGGGAATATTAATGAGCAGTTCTTC. This translates into CASSQDQGQGNINEQFF.

This clonotype occurred a few times. V and J are TRBV6-6 and TRBJ1-1, with D perhaps TRBD1 (6 bases). The CDR3 sequence is 13 residues long. CDR1 is MNHNY and CDR2 is SVGAGI in the germline V gene (reference sequence). The ends were cut back, 7 bases at V and 1 base at J, with 10 bases in the middle. The CDR3 loop is CASIWTENTEAFF. CDR3 in DNA: TGTGCCAGCATCTGGACAGAGAACACTGAAGCTTTCTTT.

This chain connects TRBV7-2 to TRBJ1-4; unclear D gene. This CDR3 is built from 12 residues. The germline V gene encodes CDR1 SGHTA and CDR2 FQGNSA. Trimming took off 4 bases at V and 8 bases at J, with 8 bases between the two ends. Here the CDR3 reads CASSSVSEKLFF. In DNA, the CDR3 is TGTGCCAGCAGCTCAGTTTCCGAAAAACTGTTTTTT.

This rearrangement joins TRBV4-1 to TRBJ2-7, with a weak D call TRBD2 (5 bases). Between the trimmed V and J ends, which lost 2 bases and 10 bases, there was a span of 12 bases. CDR3 length equals 12 residues. Germline CDR1 reads MGHRA; CDR2 reads YSYEKL. This CDR3 reads CASSQIRGTQYF. In nucleotides, the CDR3 is TGCGCCAGCAGCCAAATTCGGGGAACCCAGTACTTC.

This clonotype showed up just a few times. The chain uses TRBV30 and TRBJ1-2; weak D call: TRBD1 (5 bases). V lost 4 bases, J lost 5 bases, and 8 bases lay in between. Germline V CDR1 and CDR2: GTSNPN, SVGIG (reference sequence). The CDR3 consists of 11 residues. The CDR3 region is CAWTGTYGYTF. For the CDR3, the DNA is TGTGCCTGGACGGGGACTTATGGCTACACCTTC.

This clonotype was picked up a small number of times. The chain combines TRBV6-1 with TRBJ1-2; D possibly corresponds to TRBD1 (5 bases). With 5 bases removed from V and 4 bases from J, the gap between germline ends came to 17 bases. The CDR3 runs to 15 residues. CDR1 is MNHNS and CDR2 is SASEGT in the germline V gene. The chain's CDR3 is CASSPATAGPYGYTF. For the CDR3, the DNA is TGTGCCAGCAGTCCTGCCACGGCAGGGCCCTATGGCTACACCTTC.

The chain recombines TRBV20-1 with TRBJ2-3; 10 positions agree with TRBD2. Per the germline V gene, CDR1 is DFQATT and CDR2 is SNEGSKA (reference sequence). The junction had 6 bases not matched to a gene; V was cut back by 6 bases and J by 3 bases. This CDR3 has 14 amino acids. The CDR3 bases are TGCAGTGCGATCAAGCGGGAGGGTACAGATACGCAGTATTTT. This encodes CSAIKREGTDTQYF.

This clonotype was picked up a small number of times. The chain links TRBV12-3 or TRBV12-4 to TRBJ2-3, with D unresolved. CDR3 length equals 14 residues. V dropped 6 bases and J dropped 8 bases, with 18 bases sitting between them. Here the CDR3 reads CASSYRLGLGTQYF. The CDR3 DNA is TGTGCCAGCAGCTATCGGTTAGGTCTCGGTACGCAGTATTTT.